This T cell receptor (beta chain) is drawn from a study of monozygotic twins with inflammatory bowel disease. Regarding the study as a whole: Varying immunosuppressive regimens may have increased patient repertoire variability. Healthy co-twins exceeded IBD patients in TCRbeta diversity as measured by inverse Simpson. Discordant twins showed the same repertoire similarity as concordant twins, possibly from limited power.

As for this clonotype: Its antigen is not known.

The blood volume drawn from each donor was roughly 2.5 ml. The CDR3 consists of 17 residues. Germline V gene data show CDR1 as LGHNA and CDR2 as YNFKEQ. TCRdb reanalyzed the 5' RACE reads, giving one entry per CDR3 protein sequence and no DNA. Here the sample table reports 400,000 or so distinct CDR3 sequences. This sequence originates from a human donor with ulcerative colitis or Crohn's disease, or a healthy co-twin of an affected twin (not recorded which). Sequenced input: blood. The chain employs TRBV4-2 and TRBJ2-1; TCRdb gives TRBD2 as the D gene, but with no DNA this cannot be confirmed. CDR3 protein: CASSQDGYRLAGVEQFF.